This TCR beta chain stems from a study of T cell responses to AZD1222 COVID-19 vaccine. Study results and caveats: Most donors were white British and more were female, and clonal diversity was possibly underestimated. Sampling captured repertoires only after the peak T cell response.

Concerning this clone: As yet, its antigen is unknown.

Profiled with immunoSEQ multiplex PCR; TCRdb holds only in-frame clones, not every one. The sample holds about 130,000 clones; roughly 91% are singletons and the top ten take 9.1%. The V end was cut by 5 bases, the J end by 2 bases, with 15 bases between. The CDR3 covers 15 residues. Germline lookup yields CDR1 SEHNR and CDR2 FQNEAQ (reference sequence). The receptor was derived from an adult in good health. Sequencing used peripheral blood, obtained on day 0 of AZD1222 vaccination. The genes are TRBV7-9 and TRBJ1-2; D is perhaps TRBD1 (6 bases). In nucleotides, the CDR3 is TGTGCCAGCAGCGCATCCCTTGGACAGAACTATGGCTACACCTTC. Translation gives CASSASLGQNYGYTF.